Reported below is one TCR beta chain. It lacks a known antigen. No much larger clone is present one base from it, and per-base qualities are unavailable. To prepare the library, 5' RACE was applied. TCRdb lists the instrument as Illumina HiSeq 2000. A universal primer binding site was introduced by template switching, and a unique molecular identifier was present in the final cDNA, enabling accurate counting of TCR cDNA molecules. Specific primers in the conserved constant-segment region were used to synthesize first-strand cDNA for TCR alpha and beta chains. Each cDNA library was double barcoded, with a SMART-Mk sample barcode plus Illumina barcodes, to control for contamination. TruSeq adapter sequences and Illumina sample barcodes were added in two successive PCR steps. The Illumina HiSeq platform was used with custom primers to sequence TCR alpha and beta cDNA libraries. As for the original processing: MiGEC processed the raw reads to extract unique molecular identifiers, while MiXCR was used to determine the CDR3 positions. For each individual, recombination models were inferred using an EM algorithm with the repgenHMM and IGoR tools. Shared clonotypes were analyzed with the tcR package in R, and sharing was normalized by the product of cloneset sizes. To study raw recombination free of thymic and clonal selection effects, out-of-frame nonproductive sequences were analyzed. TCRdb redid the processing of the public reads, applying fastp at Q25 and MiXCR, and retained in-frame beta chains. Every entry covers one CDR3 protein and lists the most common genes and DNA from its rows. The V and J calls reflect TCRdb's pipeline rather than the authors' work. In all, the sample holds fewer than 800,000 distinct CDR3 sequences, and under 8.5% of those were seen once. The ten biggest clones cover approximately 1.5% of the sample.

The entry originates in a study of identical twins (dated by TCRdb to about 2016). With respect to the entire study: To test whether fetal clonotypes persist, this study deep-sequenced TCR alpha and beta repertoires from monozygotic twins, from unrelated adults of various ages, and from cord blood. Replicate twin experiments were performed at different times using different library preparation protocols to rule out contamination. What the authors observed across the whole study: Fewer insertions were carried by abundant cord blood beta clonotypes; a weaker similar trend was observed in young adult naive repertoires, while no such trend was observed in memory repertoires. Compared with coincidental sharing between unrelated individuals, an excess of low generation-probability sequences was observed among out-of-frame TCR alpha sequences shared between twins. In beta out-of-frame sequences, excess twin sharing was weaker, because having fewer shared sequences lowered the signal-to-noise ratio. Conclusions relied on cross-sectional statistical analysis, since the same donors could not be followed over many years. Out-of-frame TCR alpha sharing in monozygotic twins was systematically underestimated by recombination models, whereas sharing between unrelated individuals was in agreement with the recombination models. Zero-insertion analyses could be partly confounded by invariant T cells such as MAIT and iNKT, although diverse VJ usage argued against such confounding for most clonotypes.

The germline V gene specifies MGHRA as CDR1 and YSYEKL as CDR2. Trimming removed 0 bases from V and 4 bases from J; the gene matches leave 8 bases unexplained. From its cysteine to its phenylalanine, the CDR3 spans 17 amino acids. Of the read, only the CDR3 DNA is kept; its 51 bases are in frame from base 1. All donors were healthy Caucasians. The twin cohort consisted of three pairs of female monozygotic twins, all aged 18 to 29 years. The RNA used for TCR libraries was isolated from peripheral blood mononuclear cells. These data were also filed under a second study, of yellow fever vaccine responses in identical twins. According to the second study: The T cell response to vaccination in identical twins was reported by the authors to appear partly convergent and partly personalized. The study precisely tracked vaccine-responding T cell clones in identical twins.

Sequencing was performed on PBMCs. This sequence originates from a woman aged 18-35 years in good health. The V and J segments used are TRBV4-1 and TRBJ2-3; the central 9 bases match TRBD1. The CDR3 reads as follows: CASSQDPGQGFPDTQYF. Here is the DNA: TGCGCCAGCAGCCAAGACCCGGGACAGGGTTTTCCAGATACGCAGTATTTT.